These T cell receptor beta chains were read from a single sample in a study of blood T cell repertoires in COVID-19. Sequencing used immunoSEQ multiplex PCR; TCRdb keeps in-frame clones, though not all of them. The repertoire holds roughly 180,000 clones, with around 85% as singletons. What was sequenced was PBMCs or T cells enriched from blood (not recorded which). These receptors were collected from a middle-aged man who had recovered from COVID-19. Each CDR3 is given with its conserved first and last residue. D genes are given only for firm matches. Rows give clone size only sometimes, using once, few, many, or a class for an expanded clone.

v_call	d_call	clone_size	j_call	cdr3_aa	cdr3_nt
TRBV5-1	TRBD2	.	TRBJ2-7	CASSLGLGSGGDEQYF	TGCGCCAGCAGCTTGGGGTTGGGTAGCGGGGGCGACGAGCAGTACTTC
TRBV7-9	.	.	TRBJ1-1	CASSPKQKNTEAFF	TGTGCCAGCAGCCCTAAACAGAAGAACACTGAAGCTTTCTTT
TRBV3-1/TRBV3-2	.	.	TRBJ1-1	CASSRAQSGGGAFTEAFF	TGTGCCAGCAGCCGAGCGCAGTCTGGCGGGGGCGCTTTCACTGAAGCTTTCTTT
TRBV28	.	.	TRBJ2-6	CASSRGGSGANVLTF	TGTGCCAGCAGTAGAGGGGGCTCTGGGGCCAACGTCCTGACTTTC
TRBV19	.	.	TRBJ1-3	CASNIRSGNTIYF	TGTGCCAGTAACATCCGCTCTGGAAACACCATATATTTT
TRBV5-1	.	.	TRBJ2-2	CASRLADTGELFF	TGCGCCAGCAGGTTAGCGGACACCGGGGAGCTGTTTTTT
TRBV7-3	TRBD1	.	TRBJ2-5	CASSSGTGREETQYF	TGTGCCAGCAGCTCTGGGACAGGGCGGGAGGAGACCCAGTACTTC
TRBV7-9	TRBD2	.	TRBJ2-1	CASSLASGRSFF	TGTGCCAGCAGCTTAGCTAGCGGGAGGTCGTTCTTC
TRBV19	TRBD1	once	TRBJ1-2	CASSAKQGVYGYTF	TGTGCCAGTAGTGCTAAACAGGGGGTCTATGGCTACACCTTC
TRBV3-1/TRBV3-2	TRBD1	.	TRBJ1-6	CASRLTGGNSPLHF	TGTGCCAGCAGACTGACAGGGGGTAATTCACCCCTCCACTTT
TRBV5-1	.	.	TRBJ1-6	CASSERGSNSPLHF	TGCGCCAGCAGCGAAAGGGGATCCAATTCACCCCTCCACTTT
TRBV5-1	.	.	TRBJ2-7	CASSLGGGIKYYEQYF	TGCGCCAGCAGCTTGGGAGGCGGCATTAAGTACTACGAGCAGTACTTC
TRBV6-1	.	.	TRBJ1-5	CASSVWGGGRASQPQHF	TGTGCCAGCAGTGTTTGGGGGGGAGGCCGGGCGAGTCAGCCCCAGCATTTT
TRBV19	.	.	TRBJ2-2	CASSMGGPNGELFF	TGTGCCAGTAGTATGGGGGGGCCCAACGGGGAGCTGTTTTTT
TRBV7-3	TRBD1	.	TRBJ2-3	CASSRGDRDEDTQYF	TGTGCCAGCAGCCGGGGGGACAGGGACGAAGATACGCAGTATTTT
TRBV5-8	.	.	TRBJ2-7	CASSLEGTAYEQYF	TGTGCCAGCAGCTTAGAAGGGACTGCCTACGAGCAGTACTTC
TRBV11-2	.	.	TRBJ1-1	CASSPGGTEAFF	TGTGCCAGCAGCCCGGGGGGCACTGAAGCTTTCTTT
TRBV4-1	.	.	TRBJ1-1	CASSLSRGTEAFF	TGCGCCAGCAGTTTAAGTCGGGGCACTGAAGCTTTCTTT
TRBV12-3/TRBV12-4	TRBD1	.	TRBJ1-1	CASRRGQAEAFF	TGTGCCAGCAGGCGGGGACAGGCTGAAGCTTTCTTT
TRBV7-8	.	.	TRBJ1-6	CASSLSDSLNSPLHF	TGTGCCAGCAGCTTATCGGACAGCCTTAATTCACCCCTCCACTTT
TRBV2	TRBD1	.	TRBJ2-3	CASSDRQGNTDTQYF	TGTGCCAGCAGTGATAGACAGGGCAACACAGATACGCAGTATTTT
TRBV2	.	.	TRBJ2-4	CASRGDTGGSRDIQYF	TGTGCCAGCAGAGGGGACACTGGGGGATCGAGGGACATTCAGTACTTC
TRBV20-1	TRBD1	.	TRBJ2-7	CSASLDRDYEQYF	TGCAGTGCTAGTTTAGACAGGGACTACGAGCAGTACTTC
TRBV3-1/TRBV3-2	TRBD1	.	TRBJ2-1	CASSVGTGDNEQFF	TGTGCCAGCAGCGTAGGGACAGGTGACAATGAGCAGTTCTTC
TRBV5-1	TRBD1	.	TRBJ1-1	CASSTQTGSTEAFF	TGCGCCAGCAGCACCCAGACAGGGAGCACTGAAGCTTTCTTT
TRBV27	.	.	TRBJ2-5	CASSGGSRPQETQYF	TGTGCCAGCAGTGGGGGGTCGCGGCCCCAAGAGACCCAGTACTTC
TRBV5-5	.	.	TRBJ2-5	CASSLTKTDQETQYF	TGTGCCAGCAGCTTGACAAAAACAGACCAAGAGACCCAGTACTTC
TRBV2	.	.	TRBJ1-1	CASTKSPGGPTEAFF	TGTGCCAGCACCAAATCTCCCGGGGGTCCCACTGAAGCTTTCTTT
TRBV5-6	.	.	TRBJ2-2	CASSLGSTGELFF	TGTGCCAGCAGCTTAGGGAGCACCGGGGAGCTGTTTTTT
TRBV2	.	.	TRBJ1-1	CASLPGRGSNTEAFF	TGTGCCAGCCTCCCAGGGAGGGGCTCGAACACTGAAGCTTTCTTT
TRBV27	.	few	TRBJ1-4	CASSPHPSPTNEKLFF	TGTGCCAGCAGTCCCCATCCCAGTCCAACTAATGAAAAACTGTTTTTT
TRBV28	.	.	TRBJ2-2	CASTGKNTGELFF	TGTGCCAGCACGGGGAAAAATACCGGGGAGCTGTTTTTT
TRBV5-1	TRBD1	.	TRBJ1-4	CASSLGRGRSEKLFF	TGCGCCAGCAGCTTGGGGAGGGGGCGCAGTGAAAAACTGTTTTTT
TRBV7-6	TRBD2	.	TRBJ2-3	CASSLVISGGRWPDTQYF	TGTGCCAGCAGCTTAGTGATTAGCGGGGGGAGGTGGCCAGATACGCAGTATTTT
TRBV11-3	.	.	TRBJ2-5	CASSPPRAGKGETQYF	TGTGCCAGCAGCCCTCCCCGGGCAGGGAAGGGCGAGACCCAGTACTTC
TRBV7-8	.	.	TRBJ1-6	CASSLGIPGYNSPLHF	TGTGCCAGCAGCTTAGGCATCCCGGGGTATAATTCACCCCTCCACTTT
TRBV7-8	.	.	TRBJ2-7	CASSLSGPYEQYF	TGTGCCAGCAGCCTTAGCGGTCCCTACGAGCAGTACTTC
TRBV11-2	.	.	TRBJ2-7	CASSWRSGEQYF	TGTGCCAGCAGCTGGCGCAGCGGCGAGCAGTACTTC
TRBV7-2	.	.	TRBJ2-3	CASSSLVSTDTQYF	TGTGCCAGCAGCTCTCTAGTTAGCACAGATACGCAGTATTTT